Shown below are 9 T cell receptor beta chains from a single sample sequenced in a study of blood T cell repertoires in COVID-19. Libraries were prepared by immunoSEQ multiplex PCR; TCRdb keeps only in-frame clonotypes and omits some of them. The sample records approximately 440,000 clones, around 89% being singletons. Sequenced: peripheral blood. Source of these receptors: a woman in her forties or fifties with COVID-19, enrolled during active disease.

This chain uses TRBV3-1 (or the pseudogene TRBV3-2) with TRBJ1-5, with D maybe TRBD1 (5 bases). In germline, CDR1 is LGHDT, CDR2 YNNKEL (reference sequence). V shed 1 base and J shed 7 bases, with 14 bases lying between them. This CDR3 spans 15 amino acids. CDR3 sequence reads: CASSQGLGGLQPQHF. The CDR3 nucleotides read TGTGCCAGCAGCCAAGGGTTGGGGGGTTTGCAGCCCCAGCATTTT.

As DNA, the CDR3 is TGTGCCAGCAGCCTCGACAGGGCTGAAGCTTTCTTT. It yields the protein CASSLDRAEAFF. The chain couples TRBV11-1 to TRBJ1-1, with 7 bases aligning to TRBD1. Looked up from germline, CDR1 is SGHAT and CDR2 is FQDESV (reference sequence). This CDR3 spans 12 amino acids. Trimming took 5 bases from V and 6 from J; bases not matched to a gene: 3.

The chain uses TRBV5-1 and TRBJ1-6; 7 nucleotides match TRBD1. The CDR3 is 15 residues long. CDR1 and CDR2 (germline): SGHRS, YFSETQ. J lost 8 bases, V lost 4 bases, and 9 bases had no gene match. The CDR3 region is CASSARQGNDSPLHF. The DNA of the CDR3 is TGCGCCAGCAGCGCCCGACAGGGAAATGATTCACCCCTCCACTTT.

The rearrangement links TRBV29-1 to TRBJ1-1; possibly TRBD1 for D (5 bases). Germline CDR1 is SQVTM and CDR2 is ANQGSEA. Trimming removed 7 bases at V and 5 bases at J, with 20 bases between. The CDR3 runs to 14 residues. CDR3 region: CSATPYGGGTEAFF. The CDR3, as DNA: TGCAGCGCAACCCCCTATGGGGGAGGTACTGAAGCTTTCTTT.

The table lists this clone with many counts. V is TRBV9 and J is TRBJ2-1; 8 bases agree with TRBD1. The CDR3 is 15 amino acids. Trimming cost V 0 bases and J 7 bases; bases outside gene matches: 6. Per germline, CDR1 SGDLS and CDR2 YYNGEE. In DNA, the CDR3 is TGTGCCAGCAGCGTAGCTACCAGGGGGCTAAATGAGCAGTTCTTC. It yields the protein CASSVATRGLNEQFF.

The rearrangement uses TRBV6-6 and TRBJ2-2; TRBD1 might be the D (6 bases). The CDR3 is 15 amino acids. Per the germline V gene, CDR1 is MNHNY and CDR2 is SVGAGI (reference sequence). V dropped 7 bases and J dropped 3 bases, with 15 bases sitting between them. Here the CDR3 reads CASTGEGQYTGELFF. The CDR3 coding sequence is TGTGCCAGCACCGGGGAAGGACAGTACACCGGGGAGCTGTTTTTT.

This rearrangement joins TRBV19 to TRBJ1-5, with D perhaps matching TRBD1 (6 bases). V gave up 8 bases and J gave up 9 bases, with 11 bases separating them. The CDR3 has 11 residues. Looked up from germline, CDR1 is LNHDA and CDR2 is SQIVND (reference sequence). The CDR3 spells CASAKQGPQHF. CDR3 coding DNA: TGTGCCAGTGCAAAACAGGGGCCCCAGCATTTT. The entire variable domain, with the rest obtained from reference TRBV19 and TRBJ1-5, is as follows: DGGITQSPKYLFRKEGQNVTLSCEQNLNHDAMYWYRQDPGQGLRLIYYSQIVNDFQKGDIAEGYSVSREKKESFPLTVTSAQKNPTAFYLCASAKQGPQHFGDGTRLSIL.

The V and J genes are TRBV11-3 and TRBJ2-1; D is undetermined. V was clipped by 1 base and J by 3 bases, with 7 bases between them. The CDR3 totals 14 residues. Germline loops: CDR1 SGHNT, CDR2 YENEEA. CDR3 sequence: CASSLGAGYNEQFF. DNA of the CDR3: TGTGCCAGCAGCTTAGGGGCAGGCTACAATGAGCAGTTCTTC.

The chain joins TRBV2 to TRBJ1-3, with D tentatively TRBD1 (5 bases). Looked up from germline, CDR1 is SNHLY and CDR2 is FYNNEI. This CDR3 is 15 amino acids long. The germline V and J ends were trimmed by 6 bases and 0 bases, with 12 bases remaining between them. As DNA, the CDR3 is TGTGCCAGCAGCGGAGGGGTATACTCTGGAAACACCATATATTTT. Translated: CASSGGVYSGNTIYF.